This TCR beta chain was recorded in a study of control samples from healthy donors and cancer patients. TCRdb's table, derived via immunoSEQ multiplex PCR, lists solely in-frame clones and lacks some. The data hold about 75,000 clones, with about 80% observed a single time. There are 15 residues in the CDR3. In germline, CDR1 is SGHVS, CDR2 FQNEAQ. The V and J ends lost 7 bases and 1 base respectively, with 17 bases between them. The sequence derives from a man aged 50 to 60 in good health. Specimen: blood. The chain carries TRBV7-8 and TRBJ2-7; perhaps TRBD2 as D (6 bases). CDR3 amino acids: CASTLLSAGSYEQYF. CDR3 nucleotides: TGTGCCAGCACCCTTCTGTCGGCGGGGTCCTACGAGCAGTACTTC.